Listed here are 25 T cell receptor beta chains from one sample, sequenced in a study of T cell changes during pregnancy in multiple sclerosis. Sequencing was performed with immunoSEQ multiplex PCR; in TCRdb, only in-frame clones are kept and a portion is missing. The profile shows about 53,000 clones, 90% of them singletons. The sequencing used peripheral blood, collected after pregnancy. Receptors originate from a female donor in good health, enrolled as a control in a pregnancy study.

This chain links TRBV10-3 with TRBJ2-7; 8 bases agree with TRBD2. V shed 3 bases, J shed 0 bases, and the junction held 1 base outside the gene matches. There are 14 residues in the CDR3. Germline V gene lookup returns CDR1 ENHRY and CDR2 SYGVKD. CDR3 bases: TGTGCCATCAGTGATAGCGGGAACTCCTACGAGCAGTACTTC. Translation: CAISDSGNSYEQYF.

The chain has TRBV27 and TRBJ1-6; no clear D gene. This CDR3 has 17 amino acids. CDR1 is MNHEY, CDR2 SMNVEV, per germline (reference sequence). The germline V and J ends were trimmed by 3 bases and 3 bases, with 15 bases remaining between them. This CDR3 reads CASSFQKGAGYNSPLHF. The CDR3 DNA reads as TGTGCCAGCAGTTTTCAAAAGGGTGCGGGCTATAATTCACCCCTCCACTTT.

The chain employs TRBV5-4 and TRBJ1-2; D gene unclear. The length of the CDR3 is 13 residues. The germline gives CDR1 SGHNT, CDR2 YYREEE (reference sequence). V was shortened by 1 base and J by 2 bases, with 6 bases between the two germline ends. The CDR3 region has the DNA TGTGCCAGCAGCTTGCCAGAAAACTATGGCTACACCTTC. Translating gives CASSLPENYGYTF. Full variable domain (rest looked up from reference TRBV5-4 and TRBJ1-2): ETGVTQSPTHLIKTRGQQVTLRCSSQSGHNTVSWYQQALGQGPQFIFQYYREEENGRGNFPPRFSGLQFPNYSSELNVNALELDDSALYLCASSLPENYGYTFGSGTRLTVV.

This chain links TRBV13 with TRBJ2-7; TRBD2 is a possible D gene (6 bases). This CDR3 comprises 16 residues. Germline CDR1 is PRHDT and CDR2 is FYEKMQ (reference sequence). V gave up 1 base and J gave up 5 bases, with 18 bases separating them. Written as DNA, the CDR3 is TGTGCCAGCAGCTTAGCGGGGGTCTCCCTCCTGGACGAGCAGTACTTC. Its translation is CASSLAGVSLLDEQYF.

V usage is TRBV5-1 and J usage is TRBJ1-2, with a weak D call TRBD1 (5 bases). V lost 4 bases, J lost 8 bases, and 15 bases lay in between. This CDR3 region has 13 residues. In germline, CDR1 is SGHRS, CDR2 YFSETQ. The DNA for the CDR3 is TGCGCCAGCAGCAGCGGGACCCTTGAAGGCTACACCTTC. Translation: CASSSGTLEGYTF. The full variable domain, in which reference TRBV5-1 and TRBJ1-2 provide the parts outside the CDR3, is KAGVTQTPRYLIKTRGQQVTLSCSPISGHRSVSWYQQTPGQGLQFLFEYFSETQRNKGNFPGRFSGRQFSNSRSEMNVSTLELGDSALYLCASSSGTLEGYTFGSGTRLTVV.

V gene TRBV9 combines with J gene TRBJ1-6; D may be TRBD1 (5 bases). V lost 7 bases and J lost 5, with 10 bases in between. The CDR3 length is 13 residues. Germline V CDR1 and CDR2: SGDLS, YYNGEE. CDR3: CASGGGNNSPLHF. DNA for the CDR3: TGTGCCAGCGGGGGGGGAAATAATTCACCCCTCCACTTT. The whole variable domain, filled in from reference TRBV9 and TRBJ1-6, reads DSGVTQTPKHLITATGQRVTLRCSPRSGDLSVYWYQQSLDQGLQFLIQYYNGEERAKGNILERFSAQQFPDLHSELNLSSLELGDSALYFCASGGGNNSPLHFGNGTRLTVT.

This chain uses TRBV6-5 with TRBJ2-2; 7 bases are a match to TRBD2. Trimming took 2 bases from V and 4 from J; bases not matched to a gene: 4. Germline values: CDR1 MNHEY, CDR2 SVGAGI. The CDR3 length is 15 residues. Written as DNA, the CDR3 is TGTGCCAGCAGTTACGGGCCGGGGGGCACCGGGGAGCTGTTTTTT. Protein sequence: CASSYGPGGTGELFF.

The rearrangement joins TRBV30 to TRBJ2-1; 9 bases are shared with TRBD1. The CDR3 sequence is 15 residues long. Unmatched junction bases numbered 6, after V lost 3 bases and J lost 3 bases. Germline CDR1 GTSNPN, CDR2 SVGIG (reference sequence). CDR3 DNA: TGTGCCTGGAGGGCGGGGGACAGGGACTACAATGAGCAGTTCTTC. Protein sequence: CAWRAGDRDYNEQFF. Combining the CDR3 with reference TRBV30 and TRBJ2-1 gives the whole variable domain SQTIHQWPATLVQPVGSPLSLECTVEGTSNPNLYWYRQAAGRGLQLLFYSVGIGQISSEVPQNLSASRPQDRQFILSSKKLLLSDSGFYLCAWRAGDRDYNEQFFGPGTRLTVL.

The chain is built from TRBV28 and TRBJ2-7; possible D gene TRBD2, 6 bases. Trimming removed 1 base at V and 0 bases at J, with 13 bases between. This CDR3 has 16 residues. The V gene's germline CDR1 is MDHEN and CDR2 SYDVKM. This CDR3 is CASSLFLGGHSYEQYF. The CDR3 nucleotides read TGTGCCAGCAGTTTATTCCTCGGGGGTCACTCCTACGAGCAGTACTTC. Based on the CDR3 plus reference TRBV28 and TRBJ2-7, the full variable domain is DVKVTQSSRYLVKRTGEKVFLECVQDMDHENMFWYRQDPGLGLRLIYFSYDVKMKEKGDIPEGYSVSREKKERFSLILESASTNQTSMYLCASSLFLGGHSYEQYFGPGTRLTVT.

The rearrangement links TRBV4-3 to TRBJ1-6; D remains unclear. Germline CDR1 reads LGHNA; CDR2 reads YSLEER. This CDR3 has 15 amino acids. The V and J ends lost 0 bases and 9 bases respectively, with 12 bases between them. This CDR3 reads CASSQDTRAGSPLHF. CDR3 bases: TGCGCCAGCAGCCAAGATACGAGGGCCGGTTCACCCCTCCACTTT.

CDR3 sequence reads: CASSFTLAGGPGNEQFF. CDR3 sequence (DNA): TGCGCCAGCAGCTTTACACTAGCGGGAGGGCCGGGCAATGAGCAGTTCTTC. The chain employs TRBV5-1 and TRBJ2-1; 13 bases line up with TRBD2. V shed 2 bases, J shed 6 bases, and the junction held 8 bases outside the gene matches. The CDR3 covers 17 residues. In germline, CDR1 is SGHRS, CDR2 YFSETQ.

V and J are TRBV7-2 and TRBJ2-7, with TRBD2 matching 11 bases. The V gene end was trimmed by 1 base and the J gene end by 0 bases; junction bases not matched to a gene: 5. The CDR3 is 17 residues long. Per the germline V gene, CDR1 is SGHTA and CDR2 is FQGNSA. The CDR3 protein is CASSLELAGESSYEQYF. The CDR3 bases are TGTGCCAGCAGCTTAGAACTAGCGGGGGAGAGCTCCTACGAGCAGTACTTC.

The J gene is TRBJ1-5, the V gene TRBV19, with a weak D call TRBD1 (6 bases). Germline V gene sequence: CDR1 LNHDA, CDR2 SQIVND (reference sequence). The CDR3 covers 14 residues. The V end was cut by 8 bases, the J end by 7 bases, with 18 bases between. As DNA, the CDR3 is TGTGCCAGTTGGCCACAGGGTGAGGGCCAGCCCCAGCATTTT. Its protein product is CASWPQGEGQPQHF.

The CDR3 is CASSFSGSDQETQYF. The CDR3 DNA reads as TGTGCCAGCAGCTTTTCGGGGAGTGACCAAGAGACCCAGTACTTC. This chain links TRBV11-3 with TRBJ2-5; a possible D gene is TRBD2 (5 bases). CDR3 size: 15 residues. V was shortened by 3 bases and J by 0 bases, with 11 bases between the two germline ends. Germline loops: CDR1 SGHNT, CDR2 YENEEA.

The chain carries TRBV9 and TRBJ2-3, with a tentative D call TRBD2 (7 bases). CDR1 and CDR2 from the germline V gene are SGDLS and YYNGEE. The CDR3 loop spans 16 amino acids. Trimming left V 3 bases short and J 0 bases short, with 14 bases between. The CDR3 DNA reads as TGTGCCAGCAGCGAGGGGGGGCGAGGTAGCACAGATACGCAGTATTTT. Its translation is CASSEGGRGSTDTQYF.

The rearrangement joins TRBV27 to TRBJ2-1; 12 bases are shared with TRBD2. V was pared by 3 bases and J by 5 bases, with 2 bases of the junction left unmatched. Germline V gene lookup returns CDR1 MNHEY and CDR2 SMNVEV (reference sequence). CDR3 length equals 15 residues. CDR3 sequence reads: CASSFRLAGDNEQFF. In DNA, the CDR3 is TGTGCCAGCAGTTTCAGACTAGCGGGAGACAATGAGCAGTTCTTC.

This chain uses TRBV18 with TRBJ2-7; 9 bases are a match to TRBD2. Looked up from germline, CDR1 is KGHSH and CDR2 is LQKENI. V shed 2 bases and J 2 bases; nucleotides not matched to a gene: 1. This CDR3 has 14 amino acids. DNA for the CDR3: TGTGCCAGCTCACCAGGCGGGGGGGCCTACGAGCAGTACTTC. It specifies CASSPGGGAYEQYF.

V is TRBV27 and J is TRBJ2-1, with D maybe TRBD2 (6 bases). CDR3 length: 16 amino acids. Germline loops: CDR1 MNHEY, CDR2 SMNVEV (reference sequence). V was trimmed by 5 bases and J by 6 bases, leaving 20 bases between them. CDR3 DNA: TGTGCCAGCAGTAATCTCTCACCCTCCGGGGGCAATGAGCAGTTCTTC. Translated: CASSNLSPSGGNEQFF.

This chain connects TRBV30 to TRBJ1-3; D might be TRBD1 (5 bases). The CDR3 runs 16 residues. With 3 bases removed from V and 0 bases from J, the gap between germline ends came to 15 bases. Germline values: CDR1 GTSNPN, CDR2 SVGIG (reference sequence). CDR3 loop: CAWSAGLLSSGNTIYF. As DNA, the CDR3 is TGTGCCTGGAGCGCGGGACTCCTGAGCTCTGGAAACACCATATATTTT.

The chain uses TRBV28 and TRBJ1-1, with unresolved D. Per the germline V gene, CDR1 is MDHEN and CDR2 is SYDVKM. The V gene lost 6 bases and the J gene lost 6 bases, with 20 bases spanning the gap. The CDR3 contains 15 residues. The CDR3 coding sequence is TGTGCCAGCAGAGGACGGGCCCCCCGAGGGCCTGAAGCTTTCTTT. Its translation: CASRGRAPRGPEAFF.

This chain links TRBV7-9 with TRBJ1-1; TRBD1 is a possible D gene (6 bases). CDR3 length equals 12 residues. CDR1 is SEHNR and CDR2 is FQNEAQ in the germline V gene (reference sequence). With 6 bases removed from V and 11 bases from J, the gap between germline ends came to 16 bases. For the CDR3, the DNA is TGTGCCAGCAGTTTACAGGGTGCCGTTGCTTTCTTT. Translated, it gives CASSLQGAVAFF.

A single count supports this clone. The chain couples TRBV10-3 to TRBJ1-2, with TRBD1 identical over 11 bases. Germline loops: CDR1 ENHRY, CDR2 SYGVKD. The CDR3 is made up of 16 amino acids. Unmatched junction bases numbered 14, after V lost 10 bases and J lost 4 bases. This CDR3 reads CATLPTGTGGSYGYTF. Written as DNA, the CDR3 is TGTGCCACCCTTCCGACCGGGACAGGGGGGAGCTATGGCTACACCTTC.

V and J are TRBV9 and TRBJ2-3; 11 positions match TRBD2. Germline values: CDR1 SGDLS, CDR2 YYNGEE. The J segment lost 0 bases and the V segment lost 0 bases, leaving 6 bases of the junction unmatched. The CDR3 consists of 18 residues. The CDR3 is CASSVAGSGGASTDTQYF. CDR3 DNA: TGTGCCAGCAGCGTAGCGGGTAGCGGGGGGGCAAGCACAGATACGCAGTATTTT.

The chain links TRBV7-2 to TRBJ1-1, with 7 bases matching TRBD1. The CDR3 runs 14 residues. Germline assignment: CDR1 SGHTA and CDR2 FQGNSA. With V trimmed by 10 bases and J by 1 base, 9 bases remained unmatched. The CDR3 loop reads CAIRGGLANTEAFF. The DNA for the CDR3 is TGTGCCATCCGAGGGGGCCTTGCGAACACTGAAGCTTTCTTT.

The chain couples TRBV11-2 to TRBJ1-4; 7 bases are shared with TRBD1. There are 14 residues in the CDR3. Per germline, CDR1 SGHAT and CDR2 FQNNGV. V shed 7 bases, J shed 8 bases, and the junction held 10 bases outside the gene matches. The CDR3 spells CASTTGTAIEKLFF. CDR3 bases: TGTGCCAGCACGACCGGGACAGCTATAGAAAAACTGTTTTTT. The full variable domain, rest sourced from reference TRBV11-2 and TRBJ1-4, is EAGVAQSPRYKIIEKRQSVAFWCNPISGHATLYWYQQILGQGPKLLIQFQNNGVVDDSQLPKDRFSAERLKGVDSTLKIQPAKLEDSAVYLCASTTGTAIEKLFFGSGTQLSVL.